The sequence of this T cell receptor beta chain was determined in a study of cytomegalovirus exposure and HLA in healthy donors. Overall study context: Of some 400 genotyped donors, roughly 80% grouped in the Caucasian-associated ancestry cluster.

This CDR3 spans 12 amino acids. The germline V gene encodes CDR1 SQVTM and CDR2 ANQGSEA. Study outcomes and limitations: The HLA-A and HLA-B alleles of most subjects were reportedly predicted accurately from TCR beta sequences. Segments of the TCR beta V type were, in most cases, productive about 90% or about 30% of the time in an earlier analysis.

PCR primers comprised 60 Vbeta and 13 Jbeta primers. Data came from immunoSEQ multiplex PCR; TCRdb stores just in-frame clones and leaves some out. The sample yields about 120,000 clones, under 85% seen once. As to this clone: Its antigen is currently unknown.

The receptor was derived from a human donor in good health. Sequenced input: PBMCs. This rearrangement joins TRBV29-1 to TRBJ1-1; 10 bases map to TRBD1. CDR3 DNA sequence: TGCACCGGACAGGGGGGGAACACTGAAGCTTTCTTT. Translation: CTGQGGNTEAFF.